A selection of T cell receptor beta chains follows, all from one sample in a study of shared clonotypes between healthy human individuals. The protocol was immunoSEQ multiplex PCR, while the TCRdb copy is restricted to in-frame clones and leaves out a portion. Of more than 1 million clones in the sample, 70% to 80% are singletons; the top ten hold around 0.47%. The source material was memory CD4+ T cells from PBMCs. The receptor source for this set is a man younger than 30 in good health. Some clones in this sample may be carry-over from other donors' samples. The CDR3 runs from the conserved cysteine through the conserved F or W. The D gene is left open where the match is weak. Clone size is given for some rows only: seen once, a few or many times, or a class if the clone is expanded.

cdr3_nt: TGCGCCAGCAGCTTGGTTGGACAGGGGTCATATGAGCAGTTCTTC
cdr3_aa: CASSLVGQGSYEQFF
j_call: TRBJ2-1
v_call: TRBV5-1
d_call: TRBD1
clone_size: .

cdr3_nt: TGTGCCAGCAGTCAGACAGGGAATCAGCCCCAGCATTTT
cdr3_aa: CASSQTGNQPQHF
j_call: TRBJ1-5
v_call: TRBV5-5
d_call: TRBD1
clone_size: .

cdr3_nt: TGTGCCTGGAGTACTCAGGGGTTGGGTGAAGCTTTCTTT
cdr3_aa: CAWSTQGLGEAFF
j_call: TRBJ1-1
v_call: TRBV30
d_call: .
clone_size: .

cdr3_nt: TGTGCCTGGAGTGTAGCCACAGATACGCAGTATTTT
cdr3_aa: CAWSVATDTQYF
j_call: TRBJ2-3
v_call: TRBV30
d_call: .
clone_size: .

cdr3_nt: TGTGCCAGCAGCCCATCAGGCAGAGAGGTCTCCGGGGAGCTGTTTTTT
cdr3_aa: CASSPSGREVSGELFF
j_call: TRBJ2-2
v_call: TRBV5-6
d_call: .
clone_size: few

cdr3_nt: TGTGCCAGCTCATCAATGAACACCGGGGAGCTGTTTTTT
cdr3_aa: CASSSMNTGELFF
j_call: TRBJ2-2
v_call: TRBV18
d_call: .
clone_size: .

cdr3_nt: TGTGCCAGCAGCCACCGGATGGGAAATGAGCAGTTCTTC
cdr3_aa: CASSHRMGNEQFF
j_call: TRBJ2-1
v_call: TRBV6-5
d_call: .
clone_size: few

cdr3_nt: TGTGCCAGCAGTCTCCCCGGACAGGGTAATAGAGGCTACACCTTC
cdr3_aa: CASSLPGQGNRGYTF
j_call: TRBJ1-2
v_call: TRBV28
d_call: TRBD1
clone_size: .

cdr3_nt: TGTGCCAGCAGCTCCCCGGATTCACCCCTCCACTTT
cdr3_aa: CASSSPDSPLHF
j_call: TRBJ1-6
v_call: TRBV5-6
d_call: .
clone_size: .

cdr3_nt: TGTGCCACGAACGCGGGACGCGCCCTCGGGGAGCAGTACTTC
cdr3_aa: CATNAGRALGEQYF
j_call: TRBJ2-7
v_call: TRBV11-2
d_call: .
clone_size: .

cdr3_nt: TGTGCCAGCAGTTTACAGCCTACCGGGACAGCGTATGGCTACACCTTC
cdr3_aa: CASSLQPTGTAYGYTF
j_call: TRBJ1-2
v_call: TRBV28
d_call: TRBD1
clone_size: many

cdr3_nt: TGCGCCAGCAGCCAAGATGAGGGAGCGAAGAGCTCCTACGAGCAGTACTTC
cdr3_aa: CASSQDEGAKSSYEQYF
j_call: TRBJ2-7
v_call: TRBV4-1
d_call: .
clone_size: many

cdr3_nt: TGTGCCAGCAGGGCAAGACAAGACACCCACCACTTC
cdr3_aa: CASRARQDTHHF
j_call: TRBJ1-2
v_call: TRBV28
d_call: .
clone_size: .

cdr3_nt: TGTGCCAGCAGCTTGGCCATTACTAGCGGGAGCTACGAGCAGTACTTC
cdr3_aa: CASSLAITSGSYEQYF
j_call: TRBJ2-7
v_call: TRBV5-4
d_call: TRBD2
clone_size: few

cdr3_nt: TGCGCCAGCAGCTTAGACTCCTACAATGAGCAGTTCTTC
cdr3_aa: CASSLDSYNEQFF
j_call: TRBJ2-1
v_call: TRBV5-1
d_call: .
clone_size: .

cdr3_nt: TGTGCCAGCAGCTTGGGCCGGGGGAGGAACACAGATACGCAGTATTTT
cdr3_aa: CASSLGRGRNTDTQYF
j_call: TRBJ2-3
v_call: TRBV5-4
d_call: .
clone_size: .

cdr3_nt: TGTGCCAGCATCCCGGGACAGGGGAATGAAAAACTGTTTTTT
cdr3_aa: CASIPGQGNEKLFF
j_call: TRBJ1-4
v_call: TRBV6-6
d_call: TRBD1
clone_size: .

cdr3_nt: TGTGCCAGCAGCCAAGAGGAGACCCAGTACTTC
cdr3_aa: CASSQEETQYF
j_call: TRBJ2-5
v_call: TRBV14
d_call: .
clone_size: .

cdr3_nt: TGTGCCAGCTCAGGACAGGGGCCTGAAGCTTTCTTT
cdr3_aa: CASSGQGPEAFF
j_call: TRBJ1-1
v_call: TRBV6-6
d_call: TRBD1
clone_size: once

cdr3_nt: TGTGCCAGCTCACCATCCCAACGCAAGACCTATGGCTACACCTTC
cdr3_aa: CASSPSQRKTYGYTF
j_call: TRBJ1-2
v_call: TRBV18
d_call: .
clone_size: .

cdr3_nt: TGCGCCAGCAGCTCGGGGATGATGAACACTGAAGCTTTCTTT
cdr3_aa: CASSSGMMNTEAFF
j_call: TRBJ1-1
v_call: TRBV5-1
d_call: .
clone_size: .

cdr3_nt: TGCAGCGGGGCCCGGACAGGGGCGGACACTGAAGCTTTCTTT
cdr3_aa: CSGARTGADTEAFF
j_call: TRBJ1-1
v_call: TRBV29-1
d_call: TRBD1
clone_size: few

cdr3_nt: TGTGCCAGCAGCCGACAAACAGGGCACGGAAACACCATATATTTT
cdr3_aa: CASSRQTGHGNTIYF
j_call: TRBJ1-3
v_call: TRBV7-8
d_call: .
clone_size: many

cdr3_nt: TGTGCCAGCAGTTTAAGTGGGAACACTGAAGCTTTCTTT
cdr3_aa: CASSLSGNTEAFF
j_call: TRBJ1-1
v_call: TRBV28
d_call: .
clone_size: .

cdr3_nt: TGTGCCAGCAGCTTTTTGGCCGGGACTATATTAATAGAGACCCAGTACTTC
cdr3_aa: CASSFLAGTILIETQYF
j_call: TRBJ2-5
v_call: TRBV7-8
d_call: TRBD2
clone_size: .

cdr3_nt: TGCGCCAGCAGCCAAAGGACAGGGGCAGATACGCAGTATTTT
cdr3_aa: CASSQRTGADTQYF
j_call: TRBJ2-3
v_call: TRBV4-1
d_call: TRBD1
clone_size: once

cdr3_nt: TGTGCCAGCAGTTACTCCCTCTCTGGAAACACCATATATTTT
cdr3_aa: CASSYSLSGNTIYF
j_call: TRBJ1-3
v_call: TRBV6-5
d_call: .
clone_size: .

cdr3_nt: TGTGCCAGCAGTCGACACGTTACTAGCGGGGATTACACAGATACGCAGTATTTT
cdr3_aa: CASSRHVTSGDYTDTQYF
j_call: TRBJ2-3
v_call: TRBV28
d_call: TRBD2
clone_size: .

cdr3_nt: TGTGCCAGCAGCTTTGGCCGGGCCGGGGGCGAGCAGTACTTC
cdr3_aa: CASSFGRAGGEQYF
j_call: TRBJ2-7
v_call: TRBV5-4
d_call: .
clone_size: .

cdr3_nt: TGCGCCAGCAGCCAAGATTCGCGCGCTAAGAACACTGAAGCTTTCTTT
cdr3_aa: CASSQDSRAKNTEAFF
j_call: TRBJ1-1
v_call: TRBV4-1
d_call: .
clone_size: .

cdr3_nt: TGTGCCAGCACCCTCCGCGGGACGGATAACACCGGGGAGCTGTTTTTT
cdr3_aa: CASTLRGTDNTGELFF
j_call: TRBJ2-2
v_call: TRBV9
d_call: .
clone_size: few

cdr3_nt: TGCGCCAGCAGCTTGTTTCCCCCAGATACGCAGTATTTT
cdr3_aa: CASSLFPPDTQYF
j_call: TRBJ2-3
v_call: TRBV5-1
d_call: .
clone_size: .

cdr3_nt: TGTGCCAGCAGTATCCGTGGGGGCAATCAGCCCCAGCATTTT
cdr3_aa: CASSIRGGNQPQHF
j_call: TRBJ1-5
v_call: TRBV27
d_call: .
clone_size: few

cdr3_nt: TGTGCCAGCAGCTTCGGGGGGTTTAAAGATACGCAGTATTTT
cdr3_aa: CASSFGGFKDTQYF
j_call: TRBJ2-3
v_call: TRBV7-2
d_call: TRBD2
clone_size: .

cdr3_nt: TGCGCCAGCAGCCAAGGACTAGCGGGAGGTTCCTACAATGAGCAGTTCTTC
cdr3_aa: CASSQGLAGGSYNEQFF
j_call: TRBJ2-1
v_call: TRBV4-1
d_call: TRBD2
clone_size: .

cdr3_nt: TGTGCCAGCAGCGGGCTAGCGGGAGCGAGAACCGGGGAGCTGTTTTTT
cdr3_aa: CASSGLAGARTGELFF
j_call: TRBJ2-2
v_call: TRBV27
d_call: TRBD2
clone_size: .

cdr3_nt: TGCGCCAGCAGCTTGGGGGGTACTAGCGCCACCGGGGAGCTGTTTTTT
cdr3_aa: CASSLGGTSATGELFF
j_call: TRBJ2-2
v_call: TRBV5-1
d_call: TRBD2
clone_size: .

cdr3_nt: TGTGCCAGCAGCGTAGATGCCACCCGGGGGGAAAAACTGTTTTTT
cdr3_aa: CASSVDATRGEKLFF
j_call: TRBJ1-4
v_call: TRBV9
d_call: .
clone_size: .

cdr3_nt: TGTGCCAGCAGTTACCGGAACGTGGCAGCGGGAGGTGAGCAGTTCTTC
cdr3_aa: CASSYRNVAAGGEQFF
j_call: TRBJ2-1
v_call: TRBV6-6
d_call: TRBD2
clone_size: .

cdr3_nt: TGTGCCAGCAGCTTACAGAACAATCAGCCCCAGCATTTT
cdr3_aa: CASSLQNNQPQHF
j_call: TRBJ1-5
v_call: TRBV7-2
d_call: .
clone_size: .

cdr3_nt: TGCGCCAGCAGAGACAGGGTCAGCTCCTACAATGAGCAGTTCTTC
cdr3_aa: CASRDRVSSYNEQFF
j_call: TRBJ2-1
v_call: TRBV10-2
d_call: TRBD1
clone_size: .

cdr3_nt: TGCGCCAGCAGTCACGGACAGCGGGAGACAGATACGCAGTATTTT
cdr3_aa: CASSHGQRETDTQYF
j_call: TRBJ2-3
v_call: TRBV10-1
d_call: TRBD2
clone_size: .

cdr3_nt: TGCGCCAGCAGCTTGGGGGTAGGACAGCTACAAGAGACCCAGTACTTC
cdr3_aa: CASSLGVGQLQETQYF
j_call: TRBJ2-5
v_call: TRBV5-1
d_call: .
clone_size: .

cdr3_nt: TGTGCCAGCAGCCTGCGGGGGAACACTGAAGCTTTCTTT
cdr3_aa: CASSLRGNTEAFF
j_call: TRBJ1-1
v_call: TRBV7-9
d_call: .
clone_size: .

cdr3_nt: TGTGCCAGCAGCTTTTCCTCGGACAGGCCGCTCACAGATACGCAGTATTTT
cdr3_aa: CASSFSSDRPLTDTQYF
j_call: TRBJ2-3
v_call: TRBV5-5
d_call: TRBD1
clone_size: .

cdr3_nt: TGTGCCAGCAGTCAACTAGCGGGAGTAATCCCCGGGGAGCTGTTTTTT
cdr3_aa: CASSQLAGVIPGELFF
j_call: TRBJ2-2
v_call: TRBV7-9
d_call: TRBD2
clone_size: .

cdr3_nt: TGTGCCAGCAGCTATCGAGAAGGGGTCGGCTACACCTTC
cdr3_aa: CASSYREGVGYTF
j_call: TRBJ1-2
v_call: TRBV11-1
d_call: .
clone_size: .

cdr3_nt: TGTGCCATCAGTGAGCAAGGTCAAGAGACCCAGTACTTC
cdr3_aa: CAISEQGQETQYF
j_call: TRBJ2-5
v_call: TRBV10-3
d_call: .
clone_size: .

cdr3_nt: TGTGCCAGCAGTACCTCGGGGCCCCCCGGGGTCCAGCATTTT
cdr3_aa: CASSTSGPPGVQHF
j_call: TRBJ1-5
v_call: TRBV27
d_call: .
clone_size: many

cdr3_nt: TGTGCCAGCCGACGGAGACAATCAAACGAAAAACTGTTTTTT
cdr3_aa: CASRRRQSNEKLFF
j_call: TRBJ1-4
v_call: TRBV6-5
d_call: .
clone_size: .

cdr3_nt: TGTGCCAGCAGTGGGGAGGGGGAAGCTTTCTTT
cdr3_aa: CASSGEGEAFF
j_call: TRBJ1-1
v_call: TRBV2
d_call: .
clone_size: once

cdr3_nt: TGTGCCACCAGCAGAGGCGGGGCAGGCACTGAAGCTTTCTTT
cdr3_aa: CATSRGGAGTEAFF
j_call: TRBJ1-1
v_call: TRBV15
d_call: .
clone_size: .

cdr3_nt: TGTGCCAGCGGCGAGCGGGGAGAGACCCAGTACTTC
cdr3_aa: CASGERGETQYF
j_call: TRBJ2-5
v_call: TRBV2
d_call: TRBD2
clone_size: once

cdr3_nt: TGTGCCATCGCACCGGGAGCAGGTGAGCAGTTCTTC
cdr3_aa: CAIAPGAGEQFF
j_call: TRBJ2-1
v_call: TRBV10-3
d_call: .
clone_size: .

cdr3_nt: TGTGCCAGCAGTACCAACTCTGGAACCACCATATATTTT
cdr3_aa: CASSTNSGTTIYF
j_call: TRBJ1-3
v_call: TRBV28
d_call: .
clone_size: few

cdr3_nt: TGTGCCAGCAGCTGGCCTTCCTATGGCTACACCTTC
cdr3_aa: CASSWPSYGYTF
j_call: TRBJ1-2
v_call: TRBV9
d_call: .
clone_size: .

cdr3_nt: TGTGCCAGCAGTTATGGTCGCTCAGGGAGCGCTGAAGCTTTCTTT
cdr3_aa: CASSYGRSGSAEAFF
j_call: TRBJ1-1
v_call: TRBV28
d_call: .
clone_size: .

cdr3_nt: TGTGCCAGCAGTCAAGGGCGGATTCGGCCGGGGGCCAACACAGATACGCAGTATTTT
cdr3_aa: CASSQGRIRPGANTDTQYF
j_call: TRBJ2-3
v_call: TRBV7-2
d_call: .
clone_size: .

cdr3_nt: TGTGCCACCAGCAGAGAAAAGACAGCGCGCCCCGAGCAGTACTTC
cdr3_aa: CATSREKTARPEQYF
j_call: TRBJ2-7
v_call: TRBV15
d_call: .
clone_size: .